This T cell receptor (beta chain) emerged from a study of T-cell reconstitution after alpha-beta-depleted transplantation in children (dated by TCRdb to 2015 to 2016). In the study overall: The study quantitatively tracked T-cell immune reconstitution after TCRalphabeta/CD19-depleted allogeneic hematopoietic cell transplantation in children using TCR repertoire profiling. Broader findings and caveats from the paper: Apparently early alphabetaT-cell count recovery about two months after transplant reportedly relied on only several hundred rapidly expanded clones derived from non-depleted graft cells. The frequencies of hyperexpanded clones fell over the following months, and after one year, T-cell counts and TCRbeta diversity were mostly attributed to newly produced T cells. In some patients, the high TCRbeta diversity seen at day 60 was put down to recipient T cells and intrathymic progenitors that had survived conditioning.

Libraries were made using PCR. The listed sequencing device is Illumina HiSeq 2500. Molecular barcoding was employed in the preparation of TCR libraries, with unique molecular identifiers being used to normalize TCRbeta repertoire quantification. TCRdb reran the public reads through fastp at Q25 and MiXCR, keeping productive beta chains. Rows with one shared CDR3 protein collapse into an entry with the most common genes and DNA. Here the sample has 500,000 to 750,000 distinct CDR3 sequences; more than 20% occur a single time. Jointly, the top ten make up about a third of the sample. A remark on this clonotype: Its target antigen remains unknown. No clone much larger than this one lies a single base away; base qualities are absent.

V is cut back by 3 bases and J by 4 bases, with 18 bases in the junction unmatched. The CDR3 goes from the cysteine to the phenylalanine over 19 residues. Left in the record is the CDR3 DNA by itself, 57 bases read in frame from the first base. The CDR1 and CDR2 encoded by the germline V gene (reference sequence) are LGHDT and YNNKEL. Sample treatment or condition, as interpreted from the label and publication: allogeneic hematopoietic cell transplantation with graft depleted of TCRalphabeta T cells and CD19 B cells. TCRalphabeta/CD19-depleted allogeneic hematopoietic cell grafts were given to the transplant recipients, all of whom were children.

The rearrangement joined TRBV3-1 to TRBJ1-2; 9 junctional bases match TRBD1. The sample here was PBMCs, taken before TCRalphabeta/CD19-depleted stem cell transplant. This TCR came from a boy under two years old with Wiskott-Aldrich syndrome, due to receive a stem cell transplant. The CDR3 region: CASSQEGSGTGPPGYGYTF. The sequenced DNA is TGTGCCAGCAGCCAGGAAGGCTCCGGGACAGGGCCTCCTGGCTATGGCTACACCTTC.